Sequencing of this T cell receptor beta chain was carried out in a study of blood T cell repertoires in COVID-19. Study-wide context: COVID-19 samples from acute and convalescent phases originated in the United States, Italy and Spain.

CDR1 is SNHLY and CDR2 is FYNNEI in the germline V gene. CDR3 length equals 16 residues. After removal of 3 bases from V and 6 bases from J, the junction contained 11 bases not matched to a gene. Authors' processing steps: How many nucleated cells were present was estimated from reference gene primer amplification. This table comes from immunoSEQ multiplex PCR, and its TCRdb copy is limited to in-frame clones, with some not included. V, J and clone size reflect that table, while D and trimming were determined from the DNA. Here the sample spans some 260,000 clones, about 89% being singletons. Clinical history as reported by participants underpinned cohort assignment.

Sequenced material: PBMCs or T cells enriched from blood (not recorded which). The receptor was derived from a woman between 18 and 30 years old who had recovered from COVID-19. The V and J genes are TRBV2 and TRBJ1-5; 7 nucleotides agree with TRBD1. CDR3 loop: CASSETDRVGGQPQHF. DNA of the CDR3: TGTGCCAGCAGTGAGACCGACAGGGTGGGGGGTCAGCCCCAGCATTTT.